This T cell receptor (beta chain) derives from a study of blood T cell repertoires in COVID-19. About the research overall: Acute and convalescent COVID-19 specimens originated in the United States, Italy and Spain. T cells, B-cell-depleted T cells, or PBMCs provided the cDNA or gDNA that served as material.

The germline CDR1 and CDR2 sequences are LNHDA and SQIVND (reference sequence). Trimming took off 1 base at V and 5 bases at J, with 9 bases between the two ends. The CDR3 spans 14 residues. Patients of the Seattle cohort, enrolled during active infection, were followed longitudinally. In the study's own analysis: Nucleated cell number was recorded as an estimate derived from reference gene primer amplification. This table comes from immunoSEQ multiplex PCR, and its TCRdb copy is limited to in-frame clones, with some not included. V, J and clone size reflect that table, while D and trimming were determined from the DNA. Of some 180,000 clones listed, roughly 81% were seen once; the top ten hold less than 3%.

This receptor was taken from a woman of 80 years or more with COVID-19, enrolled during active disease. The rearrangement uses TRBV19 and TRBJ1-5, with D perhaps TRBD1 (5 bases). The sequencing input was peripheral blood. Here the CDR3 reads CASSIVAGHQPQHF. In nucleotides, the CDR3 is TGTGCCAGTAGTATAGTGGCAGGGCATCAGCCCCAGCATTTT. The variable domain in full, with the rest retrieved from reference TRBV19 and TRBJ1-5, is DGGITQSPKYLFRKEGQNVTLSCEQNLNHDAMYWYRQDPGQGLRLIYYSQIVNDFQKGDIAEGYSVSREKKESFPLTVTSAQKNPTAFYLCASSIVAGHQPQHFGDGTRLSIL.